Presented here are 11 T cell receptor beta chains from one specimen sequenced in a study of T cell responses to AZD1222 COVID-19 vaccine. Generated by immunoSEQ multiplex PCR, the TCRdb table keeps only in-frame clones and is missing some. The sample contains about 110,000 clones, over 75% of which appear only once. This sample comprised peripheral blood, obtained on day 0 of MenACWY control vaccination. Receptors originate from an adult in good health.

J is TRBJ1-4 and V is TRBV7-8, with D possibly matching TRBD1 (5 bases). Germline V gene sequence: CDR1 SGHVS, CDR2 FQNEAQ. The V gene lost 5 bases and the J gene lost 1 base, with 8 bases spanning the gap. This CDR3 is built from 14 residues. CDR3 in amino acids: CASSPDRTNEKLFF. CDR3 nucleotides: TGTGCCAGCAGCCCAGACAGAACTAATGAAAAACTGTTTTTT.

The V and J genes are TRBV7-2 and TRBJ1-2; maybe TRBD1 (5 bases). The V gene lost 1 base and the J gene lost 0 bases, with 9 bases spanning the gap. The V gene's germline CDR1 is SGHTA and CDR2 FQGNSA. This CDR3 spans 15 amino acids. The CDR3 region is CASSLGGSSNYGYTF. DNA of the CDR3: TGTGCCAGCAGCTTAGGGGGCTCCTCTAACTATGGCTACACCTTC.

CDR3: CASSLKGRRRDRLYTGELFF. The CDR3 nucleotides read TGTGCCAGCAGTTTAAAGGGGAGGAGAAGGGACAGACTTTACACCGGGGAGCTGTTTTTT. This sequence joins TRBV27 and TRBJ2-2, with D maybe TRBD1 (7 bases). CDR3 length: 20 residues. CDR1 is MNHEY and CDR2 is SMNVEV in the germline V gene (reference sequence). Deletions cut 2 bases from V and 3 bases from J, with 25 bases between.

The CDR3 DNA sequence: TGTGCCAGCAGCTTCTCTGGAAACACCATATATTTT. It specifies CASSFSGNTIYF. J is TRBJ1-3 and V is TRBV12-3 or TRBV12-4; D not resolved. The germline V and J ends were trimmed by 6 bases and 0 bases, with 3 bases remaining between them. This CDR3 spans 12 amino acids.

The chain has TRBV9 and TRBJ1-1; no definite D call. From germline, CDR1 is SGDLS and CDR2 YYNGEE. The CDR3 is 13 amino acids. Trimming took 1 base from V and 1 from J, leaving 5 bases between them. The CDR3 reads CASSVTKNTEAFF. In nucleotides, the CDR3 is TGTGCCAGCAGCGTAACAAAGAACACTGAAGCTTTCTTT. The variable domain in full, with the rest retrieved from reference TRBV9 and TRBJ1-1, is DSGVTQTPKHLITATGQRVTLRCSPRSGDLSVYWYQQSLDQGLQFLIQYYNGEERAKGNILERFSAQQFPDLHSELNLSSLELGDSALYFCASSVTKNTEAFFGQGTRLTVV.

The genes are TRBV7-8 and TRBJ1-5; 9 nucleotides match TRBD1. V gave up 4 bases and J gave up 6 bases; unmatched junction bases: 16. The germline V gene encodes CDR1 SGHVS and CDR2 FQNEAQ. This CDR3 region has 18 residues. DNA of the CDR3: TGTGCCAGCAGCTCCACCACCGGGACAGGGTTAACCCTTCAGCCCCAGCATTTT. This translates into CASSSTTGTGLTLQPQHF. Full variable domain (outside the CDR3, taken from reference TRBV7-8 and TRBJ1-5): GAGVSQSPRYKVAKRGQDVALRCDPISGHVSLFWYQQALGQGPEFLTYFQNEAQLDKSGLPSDRFFAERPEGSVSTLKIQRTQQEDSAVYLCASSSTTGTGLTLQPQHFGDGTRLSIL.

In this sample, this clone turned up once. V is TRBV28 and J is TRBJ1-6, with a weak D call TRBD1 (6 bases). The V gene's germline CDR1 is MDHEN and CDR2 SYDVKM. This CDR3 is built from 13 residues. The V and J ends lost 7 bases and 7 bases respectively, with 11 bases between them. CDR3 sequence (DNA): TGTGCCAGCACAGGGGTGGACAATTCACCCCTCCACTTT. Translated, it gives CASTGVDNSPLHF. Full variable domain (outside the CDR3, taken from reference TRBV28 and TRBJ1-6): DVKVTQSSRYLVKRTGEKVFLECVQDMDHENMFWYRQDPGLGLRLIYFSYDVKMKEKGDIPEGYSVSREKKERFSLILESASTNQTSMYLCASTGVDNSPLHFGNGTRLTVT.

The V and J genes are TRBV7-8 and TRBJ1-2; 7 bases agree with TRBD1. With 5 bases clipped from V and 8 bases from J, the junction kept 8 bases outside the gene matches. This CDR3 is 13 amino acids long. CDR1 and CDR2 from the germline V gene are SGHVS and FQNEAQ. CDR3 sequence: CASSLQGLGGYTF. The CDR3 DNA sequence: TGTGCCAGCAGCCTACAGGGGCTAGGAGGCTACACCTTC.

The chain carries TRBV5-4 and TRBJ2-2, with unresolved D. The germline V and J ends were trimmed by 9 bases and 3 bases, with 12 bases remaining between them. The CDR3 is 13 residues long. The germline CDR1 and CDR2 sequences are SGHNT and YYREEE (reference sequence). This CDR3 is CATLGFDTGELFF. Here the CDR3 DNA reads TGTGCCACCCTGGGCTTCGACACCGGGGAGCTGTTTTTT.

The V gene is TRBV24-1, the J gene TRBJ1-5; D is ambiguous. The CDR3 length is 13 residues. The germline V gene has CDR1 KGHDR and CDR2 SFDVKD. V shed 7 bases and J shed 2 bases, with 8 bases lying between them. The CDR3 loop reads CATSPGGNQPQHF. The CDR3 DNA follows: TGTGCCACCAGCCCCGGGGGCAATCAGCCCCAGCATTTT.

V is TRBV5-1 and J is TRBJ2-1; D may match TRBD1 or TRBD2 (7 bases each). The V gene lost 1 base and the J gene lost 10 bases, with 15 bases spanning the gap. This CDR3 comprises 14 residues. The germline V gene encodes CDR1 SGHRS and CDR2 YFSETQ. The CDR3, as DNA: TGCGCCAGCAGCTTGACCACAGGGGAGGGGGAGCAGTTCTTC. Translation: CASSLTTGEGEQFF.